This passage covers 4 T cell receptor beta chains from one sample sequenced in a study of blood T cell repertoires in COVID-19. Here immunoSEQ multiplex PCR was the method, and the copy in TCRdb shows in-frame clones only, minus some. The table lists roughly 200,000 clones, about 80% of them singletons. Sequencing was performed on peripheral blood. These receptor sequences come from a woman aged 55-70 years with COVID-19, enrolled during active disease.

The gene calls are TRBV2 and TRBJ2-6; D is ambiguous. V lost 10 bases and J 0 bases, leaving 13 bases between the germline ends. The CDR3 consists of 15 residues. Germline CDR1 reads SNHLY; CDR2 reads FYNNEI. The CDR3 DNA reads TGTGCCACCATCTTAGAGGTCTCTGGGGCCAACGTCCTGACTTTC. Translated: CATILEVSGANVLTF.

This clone is a singleton in its sample. This chain uses TRBV28 with TRBJ2-7, with a weak D call TRBD1 (6 bases). Germline V lookup: CDR1 MDHEN, CDR2 SYDVKM. V was cut by 4 bases and J by 9 bases, with 13 bases left in between. CDR3 size: 12 residues. The CDR3 sequence is CASSSALTGQYV. The CDR3 DNA is TGTGCCAGCAGTTCCGCACTGACAGGGCAGTACGTC.

The chain carries TRBV3-1 (or the pseudogene TRBV3-2) and TRBJ1-6; D possibly corresponds to TRBD1 (5 bases). V lost 7 bases and J lost 7, with 17 bases in between. Germline CDR1 is LGHDT and CDR2 is YNNKEL (reference sequence). The CDR3 is 15 amino acids. The CDR3 spells CASTTGGGNNSPLHF. The CDR3 DNA is TGTGCCAGCACAACGGGGGGGGGAAACAATTCACCCCTCCACTTT.

The J gene is TRBJ2-1, the V gene TRBV7-9; TRBD1 aligns across 8 bases. From germline, CDR1 is SEHNR and CDR2 FQNEAQ (reference sequence). CDR3 length: 18 residues. The trim removed 3 bases at V and 2 bases at J, leaving 12 bases unmatched. CDR3 DNA sequence: TGTGCCAGCAGCTTTATGCTAGGACAGGGTTTCACCTACAATGAGCAGTTCTTC. It specifies CASSFMLGQGFTYNEQFF.